This TCR beta chain is drawn from a study of CD8 T cells in Susac syndrome. CD8+ and CD4+ T cells taken from blood had their TCR beta sequenced. Through negative isolation, CD4+ and CD8+ T cells were obtained, while TEMRA cells were enriched using FACS. General study points: An acknowledgment was made by the study that its TCR sequencing and HLA analysis involved relatively few individuals.

The RNA input was 0.5 to 1 ug, and it was reverse transcribed with random hexamers. Amplification of TCR beta CDR3 by immunoSEQ multiplex PCR spanned 54 Vbeta and 13 Jbeta. TCRdb re-derived calls from the immunoSEQ multiplex PCR reads in MiXCR, one entry per CDR3 protein. The sample records 150,000 to 250,000 distinct CDR3 sequences, about 95% being singletons. CDR1 is DFQATT, CDR2 SNEGSKA, per germline (reference sequence). The CDR3 is 15 amino acids. Losses at the gene ends were 6 bases for V and 7 bases for J; bases not matched to a gene: 12. With regard to this clonotype: Antigen specificity is unknown.

The sample taken for sequencing was CD4+ T cells from PBMCs. The chain employs TRBV20-1 and TRBJ2-7; 13 nucleotides line up with TRBD2. The clonotype comes from a human donor with multiple sclerosis. CDR3 nucleotides: TGCAGTGCCGAGGCCACTAGCGGGAGGGCCCGGGAGCAGTACTTC. It specifies CSAEATSGRAREQYF.